This T cell receptor beta chain was sequenced during a study of T cell changes during pregnancy in multiple sclerosis. This CDR3 has 14 residues. Germline CDR1 reads SNHLY; CDR2 reads FYNNEI. Trimming took 6 bases from V and 7 from J; bases not matched to a gene: 6. This clone was observed once. Sequencing was performed with immunoSEQ multiplex PCR; in TCRdb, only in-frame clones are kept and a portion is missing. The sample has some 40,000 clones; about 87% are singletons. Sequenced here: CD4+ T cells from peripheral blood mononuclear cells, sampled before pregnancy. This TCR was recovered from a female donor with multiple sclerosis, enrolled in a pregnancy study. This chain joins TRBV2 and TRBJ2-1; 10 bases align to TRBD1. The CDR3 bases are TGTGCCAGCAGGCCGGGACAGGGGTGGAATGAGCAGTTCTTC. Amino acid sequence: CASRPGQGWNEQFF.